This entry features one T cell receptor (beta chain) sequence. Its antigen is unknown. The sorted conventional CD4 T cells were gated as CD4+CD127+. Controls came from healthy donors unrelated to patients. Under the authors' procedure: Patients' conventional T cells yielded some 9.9x10^4 distinct TCRbeta sequences; donors' roughly 1.3x10^5. Sequencing used immunoSEQ multiplex PCR; TCRdb keeps in-frame clones, though not all of them. V, J and clone size derive from that table, while D and trimming were established from the DNA sequence. Of some 27,000 clones listed, around 95% are singletons. This sample is part of a study of B cell selection in AIRE deficiency. Study-level findings and limits: Healthy Tconv contained 36.6% of shared healthy Treg sequences; only TCRbeta sequenced. Of 3,500 to 4,000 shared Treg TCRbeta sequences, roughly 32% were healthy-donor-only and about 9% patient-only.

Germline loops: CDR1 MNHEY, CDR2 SVGAGI. J gave up 2 bases and V 2 bases, and 4 bases lay outside the gene matches. This CDR3 has 15 amino acids. V and J are TRBV6-5 and TRBJ1-2, with 8 bases lining up with TRBD1. The receptor comes from a human donor in good health. Sequencing input: CD4+CD127+ conventional T cells sorted from PBMCs. The CDR3 here is CASSYPGQGNYGYTF. DNA of the CDR3: TGTGCCAGCAGTTACCCCGGACAGGGCAACTATGGCTACACCTTC.